The following is a T cell receptor (delta chain) sequence with its context. This clone is regarded as medium-sized (0.01 to 0.1%). Its antigen is not yet known. Nothing much larger sits one base from this clone, and base qualities are not available. The data belong to a study of delta chains in infants with herpesvirus infections (dated by TCRdb to 2023 to 2025). Some background on the complete study: The study prospectively followed a Ugandan infant birth cohort from birth to characterize gammadelta T cell responses to primary cytomegalovirus (CMV) infection. gammadelta TCRs were sequenced from PBMC of 18 CMV-infected infants (one congenitally infected) and 7 to 9 CMV-uninfected infants with enough sample available. The previously published Belgian fetal and cord blood gammadelta TCR data were not generated in this cohort and were added only for comparison. Infant blood samples fell into approximate age groups of 1.5, 4, 8 and 12 months. In infants who were infected with CMV after birth, the study searched for a public fetal Vdelta1/Vgamma8 gammadelta TCR clonotype. Here is what the overall study found, with its caveats: The public Vdelta1 clonotype appeared in 4 of 18 CMV-infected infants: three infected postnatally before 120 days of age, plus the congenitally infected infant. Presence of the public clonotype at levels below the detection limit might still occur in CMV-uninfected infants. Public-clonotype frequency among Vdelta1 cells appeared to correlate inversely with age at infection and decayed rapidly, seemingly not persisting beyond approximately two months. The public clonotype was detected only at the first time point after infection and was not found in uninfected infants or in infants infected after 120 days. Limitations noted by the authors included a small sample size and a lack of race- or environment-matched controls, because nearly all Ugandans acquire CMV before adulthood.

Libraries were constructed by RT-PCR. To generate TCR cDNA, PBMC RNA underwent reverse transcription with SuperScript II using gamma-chain- and delta-chain-specific primers. Purification of cDNA was performed with AMPure XP beads, after which the cDNA was amplified and indexed with Illumina adapters by means of the Nextera XT Index Kit. An Illumina MiSeq with a V2 300-cycle kit was used to sequence the gammadelta TCR libraries. As for the authors' bioinformatics: Using MiXCR v2.1.12, CDR3 sequences were assembled, and reads were mapped onto D, J and V genes obtained from GenBank. VDJtools v1.2.1 was used to analyze the repertoires of the CDR3 clonotypes. Clones were re-identified by TCRdb from the public reads with CATT, and rows with the same DNA were merged. These V and J calls derive from TCRdb rather than the authors' analysis. Present in this sample are roughly 1,700 delta-chain clones, around 6.6% of which were seen just once. The ten largest clones capture around 3.6% of the sample.

Trimming removed 1 base from V and 2 bases from J; the gene matches leave 25 bases unexplained. Reading from cysteine to phenylalanine, the CDR3 counts 24 amino acids. The CDR3 DNA has 72 bases and is translated from base 1. CDR1 is given as TSWWSYY and CDR2 as QGS, both from the germline V gene. Pregnant women getting prenatal care were recruited in Kampala, Uganda, and their infants were enrolled; maternal HIV status had to be documented. Families received weekly visits, and collection of infant clinical information, oral swabs and peripheral blood began at 6 weeks of age and continued every 4 months after that. After blood was collected in heparin tubes, PBMC were isolated using Ficoll-Paque density gradient centrifugation and then cryopreserved.

The source was peripheral blood, collected at time point 1 of longitudinal follow-up. The chain is made from TRDV1 and TRDJ1; TRDD3 matches 13 bases in the middle. The receptor's source is a human donor who was a Ugandan infant, either HIV-exposed or HIV-unexposed (not recorded which). The nucleotide sequence is TGTGCTCTTGGGGAACCGGGGGAGCCCTCAGTCGATCACTGGGGGATACGGAAGACCGATAAACTCATCTTT. It codes for CALGEPGEPSVDHWGIRKTDKLIF.